The 23 T cell receptor beta chains listed next were all sequenced from one sample in a study of T-cell reconstitution after alpha-beta-depleted transplantation in children. A TCRbeta library incorporating unique molecular identifiers was prepared. TCRdb analysed the PCR reads with MiXCR anew, one entry per CDR3 protein. This sample has around 370,000 distinct CDR3 sequences, with over 9% found just once. Here the sequenced sample was PBMCs from the stem cell graft donor, taken from the stem cell graft. The receptors derive from a human donor who donated a stem cell graft to a child with acute lymphoblastic leukemia.

Comments on this clonotype: With a much larger clone just one base away, this may be a read error. The chain has TRBV20-1 and TRBJ2-7; D is possibly TRBD2 (6 bases). The germline CDR1 and CDR2 sequences are DFQATT and SNEGSKA (reference sequence). The CDR3 runs to 14 residues. Trimming took off 2 bases at V and 3 bases at J, with 14 bases between the two ends. CDR3 DNA: TGCAGTGCTAGACCCCTGGGACTCGACTACGAGCAGTACTTC. This translates into CSARPLGLDYEQYF.

The CDR3 nucleotides are TGTGCCAGCAGCGCCTTTGGGGCGGCTAACTATGGCTACACCTTC. Protein: CASSAFGAANYGYTF. The chain couples TRBV2 to TRBJ1-2; tentatively, D is TRBD1 (5 bases). V was pared by 6 bases and J by 0 bases, with 14 bases between. The CDR3 is 15 amino acids. Germline assignment: CDR1 SNHLY and CDR2 FYNNEI. The variable domain in full, with the rest retrieved from reference TRBV2 and TRBJ1-2, is EPEVTQTPSHQVTQMGQEVILRCVPISNHLYFYWYRQILGQKVEFLVSFYNNEISEKSEIFDDQFSVERPDGSNFTLKIRSTKLEDSAMYFCASSAFGAANYGYTFGSGTRLTVV.

The sample holds a few counts of this clonotype. The chain is built from TRBV29-1 and TRBJ2-1; 10 bases align to TRBD2. The V segment lost 3 bases and the J segment 4 bases; nucleotides outside the gene matches: 9. The CDR3 covers 16 residues. CDR1 and CDR2 from the germline V gene are SQVTM and ANQGSEA. The CDR3 reads CSVDSPGLALYNEQFF. CDR3 DNA: TGCAGCGTTGATTCACCGGGACTAGCGCTATACAATGAGCAGTTCTTC.

This clonotype was seen more than once but under ten times. CDR3 loop: CASTPRTGSYGYTF. The CDR3 region has the DNA TGTGCCAGCACCCCCAGGACTGGGAGCTATGGCTACACCTTC. The V call is TRBV6-1, the J call TRBJ1-2; D is uncertain. Germline CDR1 and CDR2: MNHNS and SASEGT. The CDR3 sequence is 14 residues long. Trimming took off 7 bases at V and 4 bases at J, with 16 bases between the two ends.

A few counts support this clonotype. This sequence joins TRBV7-3 and TRBJ2-1; the match to TRBD2 covers 9 bases. J was trimmed by 6 bases and V by 3 bases; bases with no gene match: 6. The V gene's germline CDR1 is SGHTA and CDR2 FQGTGA. There are 15 residues in the CDR3. CDR3 sequence: CASSLLSGSGNEQFF. The DNA of the CDR3 is TGTGCCAGCAGCTTGCTTAGCGGGAGTGGCAATGAGCAGTTCTTC. The whole variable domain, filled in from reference TRBV7-3 and TRBJ2-1, reads GAGVSQTPSNKVTEKGKYVELRCDPISGHTALYWYRQSLGQGPEFLIYFQGTGAADDSGLPNDRFFAVRPEGSVSTLKIQRTERGDSAVYLCASSLLSGSGNEQFFGPGTRLTVL.

The rearrangement joins TRBV3-1 to TRBJ2-7; TRBD2 aligns across 10 bases. The V segment lost 8 bases and the J segment 1 base; nucleotides outside the gene matches: 5. Looked up from germline, CDR1 is LGHDT and CDR2 is YNNKEL (reference sequence). CDR3 length equals 14 residues. The DNA for the CDR3 is TGTGCCAGCGCGATAGCGGGAGGATCCTACGAGCAGTACTTC. Translated: CASAIAGGSYEQYF.

This clonotype was counted only a few times. CDR3 protein: CASETDYYGYTF. The CDR3 DNA sequence: TGTGCCAGCGAGACAGATTACTATGGCTACACCTTC. The chain employs TRBV28 and TRBJ1-2; possibly TRBD1 for D (5 bases). The CDR3 extends over 12 amino acids. Germline CDR1 MDHEN, CDR2 SYDVKM. Deletions cut 8 bases from V and 3 bases from J, with 10 bases between.

This clonotype was seen only a few times. The J gene is TRBJ2-7, the V gene TRBV4-1, with TRBD1 matching over 7 bases. Per the germline V gene, CDR1 is MGHRA and CDR2 is YSYEKL. J was trimmed by 3 bases and V by 4 bases; bases with no gene match: 6. This CDR3 contains 14 residues. This CDR3 is CASSLRQGVYEQYF. The CDR3 nucleotides read TGCGCCAGCAGCCTTCGACAGGGAGTCTACGAGCAGTACTTC.

This clonotype came up many times. CDR3: CASTIDRGLTYGYTF. In nucleotides, the CDR3 is TGTGCCAGCACCATTGACAGGGGGCTCACCTATGGCTACACCTTC. The rearrangement uses TRBV12-3 or TRBV12-4 and TRBJ1-2, with 10 bases matching TRBD1. Germline trimming cut 7 bases from V and 4 bases from J; bases unmatched to any gene: 9. CDR3 length: 15 residues.

Only a few counts were recorded for this clonotype. The chain links TRBV20-1 to TRBJ1-4, with unresolved D. Per the germline V gene, CDR1 is DFQATT and CDR2 is SNEGSKA (reference sequence). The CDR3 length is 12 residues. Trimming removed 3 bases from V and 8 bases from J, with 10 bases in between. The CDR3 reads CSASGGREKLFF. CDR3 nucleotides: TGCAGTGCTAGTGGCGGGAGGGAAAAACTGTTTTTT.

This clonotype was detected ten times or more. The chain employs TRBV5-1 and TRBJ2-2; 12 nucleotides line up with TRBD2. Germline trimming cut 4 bases from V and 5 bases from J; bases unmatched to any gene: 6. Looked up from germline, CDR1 is SGHRS and CDR2 is YFSETQ. The CDR3 spans 16 residues. The CDR3 DNA reads TGCGCCAGCAGCCAATCGACTAGCGGGAGTACCGGGGAGCTGTTTTTT. Protein product: CASSQSTSGSTGELFF.

The gene calls are TRBV3-1 and TRBJ2-2, with unresolved D. The CDR3 totals 16 residues. The V end lost 1 base, the J end lost 0 bases, and 9 bases lay between the germline ends. The germline V gene encodes CDR1 LGHDT and CDR2 YNNKEL (reference sequence). CDR3 amino acids: CASSQVTRTNTGELFF. The DNA for the CDR3 is TGTGCCAGCAGCCAAGTCACTCGAACGAACACCGGGGAGCTGTTTTTT.

This clonotype was found a few times. The chain combines TRBV24-1 with TRBJ2-5; D unresolved. The germline gives CDR1 KGHDR, CDR2 SFDVKD. The CDR3 sequence is 12 residues long. The V and J ends lost 3 bases and 3 bases respectively, with 4 bases between them. The CDR3 loop reads CATSDREETQYF. CDR3 nucleotides: TGTGCCACCAGTGATCGTGAAGAGACCCAGTACTTC.

The chain has TRBV7-8 and TRBJ1-6; no clear D gene. The CDR3 length is 16 residues. Trimming removed 2 bases at V and 2 bases at J, with 10 bases between. Germline lookup yields CDR1 SGHVS and CDR2 FQNEAQ. CDR3 DNA sequence: TGTGCCAGCAGCTTAAGGGATACGACCTATAATTCACCCCTCCACTTT. Its protein is CASSLRDTTYNSPLHF.

This clonotype was seen only a few times. The rearrangement uses TRBV5-1 and TRBJ2-1, with 10 positions matching TRBD2. From germline, CDR1 is SGHRS and CDR2 YFSETQ. V dropped 0 bases and J dropped 4; count of bases not matched to a gene: 7. The CDR3 spans 17 residues. The CDR3 bases are TGCGCCAGCAGCTTGGGCGCCACTAGCGGGAATTACAATGAGCAGTTCTTC. Translating it yields CASSLGATSGNYNEQFF. Looking up the rest from reference TRBV5-1 and TRBJ2-1 gives the full variable domain: KAGVTQTPRYLIKTRGQQVTLSCSPISGHRSVSWYQQTPGQGLQFLFEYFSETQRNKGNFPGRFSGRQFSNSRSEMNVSTLELGDSALYLCASSLGATSGNYNEQFFGPGTRLTVL.

The table lists this clonotype with a few counts. DNA for the CDR3: TGTGCCACCAGCAGAGATCCGGGGGGCAATCAGCCCCAGCATTTT. Translated: CATSRDPGGNQPQHF. The V call is TRBV15, the J call TRBJ1-5, with D tentatively TRBD1 (5 bases). V was clipped by 0 bases and J by 2 bases, with 8 bases between them. The CDR3 length is 15 residues. Germline-derived CDR1 and CDR2 are LNHNV and YYDKDF (reference sequence).

This clonotype has more than one count but fewer than ten. The chain carries TRBV5-1 and TRBJ1-2; weak D call: TRBD1 (5 bases). From germline, CDR1 is SGHRS and CDR2 YFSETQ. The CDR3 length is 14 residues. Trimming left V 4 bases short and J 5 bases short, with 15 bases between. CDR3 DNA: TGCGCCAGCAGCAACACCGGGACTGATTATGGCTACACCTTC. Its protein product is CASSNTGTDYGYTF.

The chain joins TRBV5-1 to TRBJ2-3; D unresolved. The V gene's germline CDR1 is SGHRS and CDR2 YFSETQ. The CDR3 covers 14 residues. V lost 0 bases, J lost 7 bases, and 12 bases lay in between. CDR3 sequence reads: CASSLAKFPNTQYF. The CDR3 coding sequence is TGCGCCAGCAGCTTGGCCAAATTCCCAAATACGCAGTATTTT. Combining the CDR3 with reference TRBV5-1 and TRBJ2-3 gives the whole variable domain KAGVTQTPRYLIKTRGQQVTLSCSPISGHRSVSWYQQTPGQGLQFLFEYFSETQRNKGNFPGRFSGRQFSNSRSEMNVSTLELGDSALYLCASSLAKFPNTQYFGPGTRLTVL.

This clonotype was seen at least ten times. This rearrangement joins TRBV20-1 to TRBJ1-6, with D possibly being TRBD1 (6 bases). V was clipped by 6 bases and J by 8 bases, with 17 bases between them. CDR1 and CDR2 from the germline V gene are DFQATT and SNEGSKA (reference sequence). The CDR3 extends over 14 amino acids. The CDR3 is CSADGTGPDSPLHF. The DNA of the CDR3 is TGCAGTGCCGATGGCACAGGGCCAGATTCACCCCTCCACTTT.

V usage is TRBV20-1 and J usage is TRBJ1-2; D perhaps matches TRBD1 (5 bases). This CDR3 has 16 residues. Trimming took off 3 bases at V and 1 base at J, with 18 bases between the two ends. The V gene's germline CDR1 is DFQATT and CDR2 SNEGSKA (reference sequence). The CDR3 region has the DNA TGCAGTGCTAGTTTCACGAGGGGAGGGATTAACTATGGCTACACCTTC. Translation gives CSASFTRGGINYGYTF.

This clonotype was seen only a few times. This chain connects TRBV20-1 to TRBJ2-1, with 9 bases fitting TRBD2. CDR3 length: 15 amino acids. V lost 2 bases, J lost 9 bases, and 11 bases stayed unmatched. Germline CDR1 DFQATT, CDR2 SNEGSKA (reference sequence). Here the CDR3 reads CSARLSGRVSGEQFF. The CDR3 nucleotides read TGCAGTGCTAGACTTAGCGGGAGAGTTTCCGGTGAGCAGTTCTTC.

The rearrangement uses TRBV15 and TRBJ2-2; 12 bases line up with TRBD2. The CDR3 totals 16 residues. Per germline, CDR1 LNHNV and CDR2 YYDKDF (reference sequence). With 4 bases clipped from V and 8 bases from J, the junction kept 8 bases outside the gene matches. CDR3 region: CATSTRLAGVTGELFF. The CDR3 nucleotides are TGTGCCACCAGCACCAGACTAGCGGGAGTGACTGGGGAGCTGTTTTTT.

In its sample, this clonotype was seen a few times. V gene TRBV5-1 combines with J gene TRBJ2-1, with no clear D. V was cut by 5 bases and J by 3 bases, with 9 bases left in between. Germline-derived CDR1 and CDR2 are SGHRS and YFSETQ. The CDR3 is made up of 13 amino acids. This CDR3 reads CASRLTHYNEQFF. The CDR3 DNA reads as TGCGCCAGCAGACTAACGCACTACAATGAGCAGTTCTTC.